Below, 31 T cell receptor beta chains from the same sample are listed, as sequenced in a study of shared clonotypes between healthy human individuals. Sequencing used immunoSEQ multiplex PCR; TCRdb keeps in-frame clones, though not all of them. The data show 600,000 to 750,000 clones, 72% seen once. What was sequenced was memory CD4+ T cells sorted from blood. Subset defined: CD45RA-negative fraction. The receptors shown here come from a young woman in good health.

Only a few counts were recorded for this clone. V is TRBV25-1 and J is TRBJ1-4; 7 nucleotides align to TRBD1. The J segment lost 8 bases and the V segment lost 7 bases, leaving 7 bases of the junction unmatched. The germline V gene has CDR1 MGHDK and CDR2 SYGVNS. CDR3 length equals 13 residues. CDR3 region: CASKLTGMEKLFF. The CDR3 region has the DNA TGTGCCAGCAAACTGACAGGGATGGAAAAACTGTTTTTT.

The chain employs TRBV4-2 and TRBJ2-5, with 9 nucleotides matching TRBD2. This CDR3 region has 16 residues. The germline V gene has CDR1 LGHNA and CDR2 YNFKEQ. V was clipped by 0 bases and J by 0 bases; unmatched bases: 2. CDR3 in amino acids: CASSQEGLADQETQYF. The CDR3 region has the DNA TGTGCCAGCAGCCAAGAGGGACTAGCAGACCAAGAGACCCAGTACTTC.

The chain combines TRBV6-6 with TRBJ1-1; D ambiguous. Looked up from germline, CDR1 is MNHNY and CDR2 is SVGAGI (reference sequence). The CDR3 sequence is 14 residues long. With 7 bases removed from V and 1 base from J, the gap between germline ends came to 13 bases. CDR3 in DNA: TGTGCCAGCAATCACCGACGAGAGAACACTGAAGCTTTCTTT. Translated: CASNHRRENTEAFF.

Turning to this clone: The same CDR3 also results from other DNA sequences found in this sample. This sequence joins TRBV5-1 and TRBJ2-3, with 8 bases that match TRBD1. Germline V gene sequence: CDR1 SGHRS, CDR2 YFSETQ. This CDR3 is 14 amino acids long. J gave up 5 bases and V 4 bases, and 6 bases lay outside the gene matches. In nucleotides, the CDR3 is TGCGCCAGCAGCCTCGGACAGGGTGGAGATACGCAGTATTTT. Protein: CASSLGQGGDTQYF. The variable domain in full, completed from reference TRBV5-1 and TRBJ2-3, reads KAGVTQTPRYLIKTRGQQVTLSCSPISGHRSVSWYQQTPGQGLQFLFEYFSETQRNKGNFPGRFSGRQFSNSRSEMNVSTLELGDSALYLCASSLGQGGDTQYFGPGTRLTVL.

This clone was picked up one time. V usage is TRBV5-4 and J usage is TRBJ2-5; D perhaps matches TRBD2 (6 bases). Germline lookup yields CDR1 SGHNT and CDR2 YYREEE (reference sequence). V lost 4 bases and J lost 1, with 17 bases in between. This CDR3 is built from 16 residues. CDR3 sequence reads: CASSLAPDYGQETQYF. The CDR3 DNA sequence: TGTGCCAGCAGCCTCGCCCCGGACTATGGCCAAGAGACCCAGTACTTC.

As to this clone: Other nucleotide sequences from this sample produce the same CDR3. In nucleotides, the CDR3 is TGCAGCGTCAGGGGGGGAGATGAAAAACTGTTTTTT. Amino acid sequence: CSVRGGDEKLFF. The chain has TRBV29-1 and TRBJ1-4; 7 bases are shared with TRBD1. There are 12 residues in the CDR3. Germline lookup yields CDR1 SQVTM and CDR2 ANQGSEA. The V and J ends lost 6 bases and 6 bases, in that order; junction bases with no gene match: 4.

As for this clone: The conserved closing phenylalanine or tryptophan is absent in this CDR3, likely reflecting a read error. It is unclear where the CDR3 begins or ends on the DNA, so no DNA is shown, and the CDR3 is as TCRdb lists it. This sequence joins TRBV19 and TRBJ2-7; TRBD2 is the table's D call and was not checked against the DNA. Germline assignment: CDR1 LNHDA and CDR2 SQIVND (reference sequence). The CDR3 adds up to 10 amino acids, both ends counted. CDR3: CASTLYSASL.

The rearrangement uses TRBV28 and TRBJ1-1, with no clear D. V was shortened by 8 bases and J by 4 bases, with 11 bases between the two germline ends. The length of the CDR3 is 12 residues. The germline gives CDR1 MDHEN, CDR2 SYDVKM. DNA for the CDR3: TGTGCCAGCGAGGCTTTCGGCACTGAAGCTTTCTTT. The encoded protein is CASEAFGTEAFF.

The gene calls are TRBV30 and TRBJ2-3, with TRBD2 identical over 7 bases. Per the germline V gene, CDR1 is GTSNPN and CDR2 is SVGIG (reference sequence). The V segment lost 1 base and the J segment 6 bases; nucleotides outside the gene matches: 10. There are 15 residues in the CDR3. CDR3 DNA sequence: TGTGCCTGGAGTGAAAAGACTAGCTTGTCGGATACGCAGTATTTT. Amino acids: CAWSEKTSLSDTQYF.

This chain links TRBV28 with TRBJ1-5; D ambiguous. Germline V lookup: CDR1 MDHEN, CDR2 SYDVKM. The CDR3 loop spans 12 amino acids. The V and J ends lost 10 bases and 2 bases respectively, with 9 bases between them. CDR3: CANSEGNQPQHF. Here the CDR3 DNA reads TGTGCCAACAGCGAGGGCAATCAGCCCCAGCATTTT.

This clone turned up a few times. The chain uses TRBV28 and TRBJ2-1; 8 bases match TRBD2. V dropped 6 bases and J dropped 2; count of bases not matched to a gene: 6. The CDR3 sequence is 15 residues long. Germline V gene sequence: CDR1 MDHEN, CDR2 SYDVKM. Here the CDR3 DNA reads TGTGCCAGCAGCCGTAGCGGGACCACCTACAATGAGCAGTTCTTC. Translating gives CASSRSGTTYNEQFF.

This clone was observed a handful of times. The rearrangement joins TRBV4-1 to TRBJ2-6; D uncertain. The V gene lost 1 base and the J gene lost 2 bases, with 9 bases spanning the gap. The CDR3 is made up of 16 amino acids. Germline V gives CDR1 MGHRA, CDR2 YSYEKL. CDR3 loop: CASSQGVGAGANVLTF. The CDR3 DNA reads TGCGCCAGCAGCCAAGGGGTGGGCGCTGGGGCCAACGTCCTGACTTTC.

The chain joins TRBV28 to TRBJ2-6; D is perhaps TRBD1 (7 bases). V shed 7 bases and J shed 4 bases, with 17 bases lying between them. The CDR3 sequence is 16 residues long. CDR1 is MDHEN, CDR2 SYDVKM, per germline. In DNA form, the CDR3 reads TGTGCCAGCACCCCGGAGGGGGCTGCAGGGGCCAACGTCCTGACTTTC. Translation gives CASTPEGAAGANVLTF.

This chain joins TRBV7-9 and TRBJ2-7; D is unresolved. This CDR3 comprises 12 residues. V was pared by 5 bases and J by 2 bases, with 7 bases between. Germline CDR1 reads SEHNR; CDR2 reads FQNEAQ (reference sequence). As DNA, the CDR3 is TGTGCCAGCAGCCCCTCAGCCTACGAGCAGTACTTC. It yields the protein CASSPSAYEQYF.

This clone showed up just once. This chain links TRBV5-1 with TRBJ1-1; the D gene is possibly TRBD1 (5 bases). Trimming left V 7 bases short and J 2 bases short, with 12 bases between. The germline V gene has CDR1 SGHRS and CDR2 YFSETQ. The CDR3 loop spans 13 amino acids. Here the CDR3 reads CASGLQENTEAFF. The CDR3 DNA follows: TGCGCCAGCGGACTACAGGAAAACACTGAAGCTTTCTTT.

V usage is TRBV27 and J usage is TRBJ2-7; the match to TRBD1 covers 9 bases. V trimming: 7 bases; J trimming: 6 bases; junction bases outside the gene matches: 10. Germline CDR1 and CDR2: MNHEY and SMNVEV (reference sequence). The CDR3 runs to 14 residues. This CDR3 reads CASKRTGAATEQYF. The CDR3, as DNA: TGTGCCAGCAAGCGGACAGGGGCCGCTACCGAGCAGTACTTC.

The V gene is TRBV10-1, the J gene TRBJ1-1; D is ambiguous. This CDR3 is built from 13 residues. V shed 4 bases and J shed 3 bases, with 9 bases lying between them. CDR1 and CDR2 (germline): WNHNN, SYGVQD (reference sequence). CDR3 amino acids: CASSADFYTEAFF. CDR3 bases: TGCGCCAGCAGTGCAGACTTCTACACTGAAGCTTTCTTT.

The chain carries TRBV11-2 and TRBJ1-3; D is uncertain. Trimming took off 5 bases at V and 0 bases at J, with 14 bases between the two ends. CDR1 and CDR2 (germline): SGHAT, FQNNGV. The CDR3 is 16 amino acids. This CDR3 is CASSQAQVSSGNTIYF. The CDR3 coding sequence is TGTGCCAGCAGCCAAGCCCAGGTTTCCTCTGGAAACACCATATATTTT.

This chain uses TRBV10-1 with TRBJ2-2; possibly TRBD1 or TRBD2 for D (5 bases each). The CDR3 sequence is 15 residues long. Trimming cost V 3 bases and J 0 bases, with 8 bases left between them. Germline CDR1 reads WNHNN; CDR2 reads SYGVQD (reference sequence). The CDR3 is CASSDGAANTGELFF. As DNA, the CDR3 is TGCGCCAGCAGTGACGGGGCCGCGAACACCGGGGAGCTGTTTTTT.

This rearrangement joins TRBV4-2 to TRBJ2-7, with 11 bases matching TRBD1. The trim removed 4 bases at V and 4 bases at J, leaving 6 bases unmatched. This CDR3 comprises 15 residues. Germline-derived CDR1 and CDR2 are LGHNA and YNFKEQ. CDR3 in DNA: TGTGCCAGCAGCCCGGGGACAGGGGGTTGGTACGAGCAGTACTTC. Encoded protein: CASSPGTGGWYEQYF.

The gene calls are TRBV28 and TRBJ1-5; weak D call: TRBD1 (5 bases). Germline-derived CDR1 and CDR2 are MDHEN and SYDVKM. The CDR3 runs 15 residues. Trimming took 7 bases from V and 2 from J, leaving 15 bases between them. The CDR3 sequence: CASTPAGARNQPQHF. The DNA for the CDR3 is TGTGCCAGCACCCCAGCCGGGGCTCGCAATCAGCCCCAGCATTTT.

The chain recombines TRBV28 with TRBJ2-5; D remains ambiguous. The CDR3 runs to 14 residues. V was shortened by 0 bases and J by 2 bases, with 7 bases between the two germline ends. Per germline, CDR1 MDHEN and CDR2 SYDVKM. CDR3 residues: CASSLWVTQETQYF. CDR3 DNA: TGTGCCAGCAGTTTATGGGTGACTCAAGAGACCCAGTACTTC.

Comment on this clone: Other DNA sequences from this sample encode an identical CDR3 as well. The V call is TRBV2, the J call TRBJ2-3, with 12 bases matching TRBD2. The germline CDR1 and CDR2 sequences are SNHLY and FYNNEI. Trimming cost V 2 bases and J 6 bases; bases outside gene matches: 3. The CDR3 covers 15 residues. Written as DNA, the CDR3 is TGTGCCAGCAGTGAACTAGCGGGAGGGTTTGATACGCAGTATTTT. Encoded protein: CASSELAGGFDTQYF.

This clone was counted between two and nine times. The J gene is TRBJ2-3, the V gene TRBV5-1; TRBD2 might be the D (5 bases). This CDR3 region has 16 residues. V was shortened by 4 bases and J by 3 bases, with 18 bases between the two germline ends. Germline lookup yields CDR1 SGHRS and CDR2 YFSETQ. CDR3 nucleotide sequence: TGCGCCAGCAGCCTGGGAGTGACCTCGGGTACAGATACGCAGTATTTT. Protein sequence: CASSLGVTSGTDTQYF.

The rearrangement links TRBV10-3 to TRBJ2-7; 7 bases fit TRBD2. V shed 4 bases, J shed 3 bases, and the junction held 3 bases outside the gene matches. The CDR3 consists of 13 residues. Germline V gene data show CDR1 as ENHRY and CDR2 as SYGVKD. CDR3 loop: CAISAGTIYEQYF. CDR3 in DNA: TGTGCCATCAGTGCCGGGACTATCTACGAGCAGTACTTC.

The rearrangement joins TRBV12-5 to TRBJ2-1; tentative D call: TRBD2 (6 bases). This CDR3 contains 16 residues. V was clipped by 0 bases and J by 3 bases, with 12 bases between them. Germline CDR1 LGHNT, CDR2 FRNRAP. The CDR3 here is CASGLVVGRDYNEQFF. In DNA form, the CDR3 reads TGTGCTAGTGGTTTGGTGGTCGGGAGAGACTACAATGAGCAGTTCTTC.

The V gene is TRBV7-8, the J gene TRBJ1-1; no clear D. V was shortened by 0 bases and J by 6 bases, with 20 bases between the two germline ends. The CDR3 is 17 amino acids. CDR1 and CDR2 from the germline V gene are SGHVS and FQNEAQ. The CDR3 is CASSLAQRSVRGAEAFF. For the CDR3, the DNA is TGTGCCAGCAGCTTAGCGCAGCGATCGGTAAGAGGAGCTGAAGCTTTCTTT.

The table lists this clone with many counts. This chain uses TRBV25-1 with TRBJ2-3, with 9 bases that match TRBD1. This CDR3 has 15 residues. V lost 6 bases and J lost 3; bases outside the gene matches: 7. Germline V gene sequence: CDR1 MGHDK, CDR2 SYGVNS. The CDR3 DNA reads as TGTGCCAGCAGAGGTACAGGGGGCGAAACAGATACGCAGTATTTT. Protein: CASRGTGGETDTQYF.

The chain combines TRBV7-9 with TRBJ2-2; TRBD1 might be the D (6 bases). Deletions cut 10 bases from V and 0 bases from J, with 9 bases between. The CDR3 extends over 13 amino acids. Germline V gene lookup returns CDR1 SEHNR and CDR2 FQNEAQ (reference sequence). The CDR3 loop is CATSGANTGELFF. The CDR3 DNA reads as TGTGCCACATCAGGGGCGAACACCGGGGAGCTGTTTTTT.

There are many counts of this clone. The rearrangement links TRBV2 to TRBJ2-7; no firm D call. Looked up from germline, CDR1 is SNHLY and CDR2 is FYNNEI. The CDR3 covers 14 residues. The V gene lost 6 bases and the J gene lost 6 bases, with 18 bases spanning the gap. The chain's CDR3 is CASRPGGSPLEQYF. The CDR3 DNA reads as TGTGCCAGCAGACCCGGTGGCAGTCCCCTCGAGCAGTACTTC.

This clone was recorded a few times. The chain employs TRBV19 and TRBJ2-1; D may match TRBD1 or TRBD2 (6 bases each). This CDR3 spans 16 amino acids. Germline CDR1 and CDR2: LNHDA and SQIVND (reference sequence). Trimming took 3 bases from V and 7 from J, leaving 19 bases between them. CDR3 sequence reads: CASSILGGRWDNEQFF. CDR3 sequence (DNA): TGTGCCAGTAGTATTCTAGGGGGGAGGTGGGATAATGAGCAGTTCTTC. The full variable domain, rest sourced from reference TRBV19 and TRBJ2-1, is DGGITQSPKYLFRKEGQNVTLSCEQNLNHDAMYWYRQDPGQGLRLIYYSQIVNDFQKGDIAEGYSVSREKKESFPLTVTSAQKNPTAFYLCASSILGGRWDNEQFFGPGTRLTVL.